This entry concerns a single TCR beta chain. Its antigen is undetermined. The ends lost 7 bases at V and 2 bases at J; junction bases unmatched: 8. Germline CDR1 KGHDR, CDR2 SFDVKD. This CDR3 is 15 amino acids long. Noted treatment: approximately nine-day PBMC culture with coronavirus spike peptide pools or control peptides (ViraFEST assay). The record originates from a study of vaccination and CD4 T cells after COVID-19. With the Oncomine TCR Beta short-read assay, DNA from cultured CD4+ T cells was sequenced. TCRdb passed the PCR reads through MiXCR, listing each CDR3 protein once. The data contain roughly 24,000 distinct CDR3 sequences, 64% of them singletons.

The source of this sequence is a human donor who had recovered from COVID-19. The material sequenced was CD4+ T cells from blood, cultured in vitro. This chain connects TRBV24-1 to TRBJ2-7, with 9 bases identical to TRBD2. The CDR3 region has the DNA TGTGCCACCAGCGATAGCGGGAGAGTCCCCTACGAGCAGTACTTC. Its protein is CATSDSGRVPYEQYF.